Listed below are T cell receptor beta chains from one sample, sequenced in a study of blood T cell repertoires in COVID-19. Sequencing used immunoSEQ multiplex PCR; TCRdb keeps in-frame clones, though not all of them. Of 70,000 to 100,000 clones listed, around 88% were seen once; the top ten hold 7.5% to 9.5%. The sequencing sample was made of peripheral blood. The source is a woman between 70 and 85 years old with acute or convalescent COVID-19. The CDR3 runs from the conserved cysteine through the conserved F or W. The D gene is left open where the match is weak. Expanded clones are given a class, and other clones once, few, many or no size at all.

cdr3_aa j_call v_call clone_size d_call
CASSRAGGRSGELFF TRBJ2-2 TRBV5-4 NA TRBD1
CASSLTARRELFF TRBJ2-2 TRBV7-3 once NA
CASSLTQGTNEKLFF TRBJ1-4 TRBV19 NA NA
CASSPTTSGPQETQYF TRBJ2-5 TRBV28 NA TRBD2
CASSAGTGGSPWTEAFF TRBJ1-1 TRBV5-1 NA TRBD1
CASSPRLRSGGYTF TRBJ1-2 TRBV28 NA NA
CASSSRQGYQETQYF TRBJ2-5 TRBV7-9 few TRBD1
CASSQEMNLFGDTARGYF TRBJ2-4 TRBV4-1 NA NA
CASSWTGNEQYF TRBJ2-7 TRBV28 NA TRBD1
CASRFRDRGNSPLHF TRBJ1-6 TRBV28 NA TRBD1
CASSEWSGRATDTQYF TRBJ2-3 TRBV2 once TRBD2
CASSRTGLTEAFF TRBJ1-1 TRBV2 NA TRBD1
CATSRARTDIAKNIQYF TRBJ2-4 TRBV15 NA NA
CASSWSGEKAFF TRBJ1-1 TRBV6-5 NA NA
CASSQSGGNEQFF TRBJ2-1 TRBV3-1/TRBV3-2 NA TRBD1